This TCR beta chain was retrieved from a study of tumor T cells in aggressive B-cell lymphoma. Measured with immunoSEQ multiplex PCR; TCRdb has only the in-frame clones, and not every one. The data contain approximately 1,200 clones, over 75% of them seen just once; the ten biggest clones take up around an eighth. This CDR3 has 15 residues. The ends lost 6 bases at V and 2 bases at J; junction bases unmatched: 6. CDR1 MNHEY and CDR2 SVGAGI come from the germline V gene. The TCR was taken from an adult with diffuse large B cell lymphoma. V gene TRBV6-5 combines with J gene TRBJ1-3; 8 bases line up with TRBD1. Input material: tumor tissue. This CDR3 reads CASSQQDRAGNTIYF. CDR3 in DNA: TGTGCCAGCAGCCAACAGGACAGGGCTGGAAACACCATATATTTT.